The 23 T cell receptor beta chains presented below share a single source sample, sequenced in a study of identical twins. One entry per CDR3 protein, called by TCRdb with MiXCR from the 5' RACE reads. There are around 690,000 distinct CDR3 sequences in the sample; approximately 21% occur only once, and more than 4% lies in the top ten. This sample was shared with a second study, whose subject was T cells expressing NK-cell markers.

Sequencing used PBMCs. Receptors originate from a woman aged 18-29 years in good health.

The V and J genes are TRBV15 and TRBJ2-1; D gene ambiguous. This CDR3 region has 12 residues. Per germline, CDR1 LNHNV and CDR2 YYDKDF (reference sequence). The V end lost 5 bases, the J end lost 10 bases, and 12 bases lay between the germline ends. Written as DNA, the CDR3 is TGTGCCACCAGCGTACAAGGAGTGGAGCAGTTCTTC. It specifies CATSVQGVEQFF.

The chain joins TRBV10-3 to TRBJ2-3; TRBD2 agrees at 10 bases. V lost 9 bases to trimming and J lost 5 bases; unmatched junction nucleotides: 11. CDR3 size: 15 residues. Germline values: CDR1 ENHRY, CDR2 SYGVKD. As DNA, the CDR3 is TGTGCCATAATCCTTAAGCGGGGGGGTGGAGATACGCAGTATTTT. This translates into CAIILKRGGGDTQYF.

This clonotype was counted many times. The V and J genes are TRBV20-1 and TRBJ1-4; D may be TRBD1 (6 bases). The CDR3 is 12 residues long. Looked up from germline, CDR1 is DFQATT and CDR2 is SNEGSKA (reference sequence). V was shortened by 6 bases and J by 8 bases, with 13 bases between the two germline ends. The CDR3 DNA sequence: TGCAGTGCCAAGGACAGAGCGGAAAAACTGTTTTTT. Translation: CSAKDRAEKLFF.

This clonotype occurred a few times. The chain combines TRBV6-5 with TRBJ2-7; D is possibly TRBD2 (5 bases). Trimming cost V 4 bases and J 2 bases, with 15 bases left between them. Germline assignment: CDR1 MNHEY and CDR2 SVGAGI. This CDR3 comprises 15 residues. The CDR3 DNA sequence: TGTGCCAGCAGTTCCACGGACTGGATTACCTACGAGCAGTACTTC. Encoded protein: CASSSTDWITYEQYF.

This clonotype was observed at least ten times. The CDR3 nucleotides are TGTGCCAGCAGTTTTACAAGGCCCTCGGGGCAGTTCTTC. Amino acid sequence: CASSFTRPSGQFF. This chain links TRBV12-3 or TRBV12-4 with TRBJ2-1; D gene unclear. The CDR3 is 13 residues long. V was shortened by 3 bases and J by 12 bases, with 15 bases between the two germline ends.

This clonotype appeared a few times. CDR3 amino acids: CASSTGTSVYYEQYF. For the CDR3, the DNA is TGTGCCAGCAGTACCGGGACTAGCGTTTACTACGAGCAGTACTTC. This chain connects TRBV12-3 or TRBV12-4 to TRBJ2-7; 10 bases agree with TRBD2. The J segment lost 3 bases and the V segment lost 5 bases, leaving 7 bases of the junction unmatched. This CDR3 spans 15 amino acids.

This chain joins TRBV7-2 and TRBJ2-2, with D perhaps assigned TRBD1 or TRBD2 (5 bases each). The CDR3 consists of 14 residues. The germline V gene has CDR1 SGHTA and CDR2 FQGNSA. With 1 base removed from V and 7 bases from J, the gap between germline ends came to 10 bases. DNA for the CDR3: TGTGCCAGCAGCTTAGACGGGGCCCACGGGGAGCTGTTTTTT. It codes for CASSLDGAHGELFF. Full variable domain (rest looked up from reference TRBV7-2 and TRBJ2-2): GAGVSQSPSNKVTEKGKDVELRCDPISGHTALYWYRQSLGQGLEFLIYFQGNSAPDKSGLPSDRFSAERTGGSVSTLTIQRTQQEDSAVYLCASSLDGAHGELFFGEGSRLTVL.

This clonotype was counted between two and nine times. The chain has TRBV5-1 and TRBJ2-7; 7 bases map to TRBD1. The CDR3 extends over 13 amino acids. The J segment lost 3 bases and the V segment lost 4 bases, leaving 4 bases of the junction unmatched. Germline-derived CDR1 and CDR2 are SGHRS and YFSETQ. The CDR3 bases are TGCGCCAGCAGCCAGGGACAGAACTACGAGCAGTACTTC. It translates to CASSQGQNYEQYF.

V usage is TRBV15 and J usage is TRBJ2-2, with TRBD1 identical over 10 bases. J was trimmed by 4 bases and V by 5 bases; bases with no gene match: 4. Per the germline V gene, CDR1 is LNHNV and CDR2 is YYDKDF (reference sequence). This CDR3 contains 15 residues. CDR3 region: CATSRDRGVTGELFF. The CDR3 DNA reads as TGTGCCACCAGCCGGGACAGGGGCGTCACCGGGGAGCTGTTTTTT.

This clonotype was found many times. The junction departs from the called germline gene at one end, perhaps through a read error. The J gene is TRBJ1-5, the V gene TRBV25-1; D perhaps matches TRBD1 (6 bases). Germline loops: CDR1 MGHDK, CDR2 SYGVNS. This CDR3 contains 13 residues. The CDR3 DNA follows: TGTCCCAGCCAAGCGGGGGCTGAGCAGCCCCAGCATTTT. Translating it yields CPSQAGAEQPQHF. Supplemented by reference TRBV25-1 and TRBJ1-5, the full variable domain reads EADIYQTPRYLVIGTGKKITLECSQTMGHDKMYWYQQDPGMELHLIHYSYGVNSTEKGDLSSESTVSRIRTEHFPLTLESARPSHTSQYLCPSQAGAEQPQHFGDGTRLSIL.

This chain links TRBV11-2 with TRBJ2-5, with unresolved D. Germline values: CDR1 SGHAT, CDR2 FQNNGV. V was clipped by 5 bases and J by 1 base, with 11 bases between them. CDR3 size: 14 residues. The CDR3 region is CASSRWTVQETQYF. The CDR3 DNA reads TGTGCCAGCAGCCGGTGGACGGTCCAAGAGACCCAGTACTTC.

The chain uses TRBV5-1 and TRBJ2-1; 14 bases fit TRBD2. Germline V gene lookup returns CDR1 SGHRS and CDR2 YFSETQ. V shed 3 bases, J shed 10 bases, and the junction held 0 bases outside the gene matches. CDR3 size: 13 residues. This CDR3 is CASSWTSGGEQFF. The CDR3 DNA follows: TGCGCCAGCAGCTGGACTAGCGGGGGGGAGCAGTTCTTC.

This clonotype was seen more than once but under ten times. The junction departs from the called germline gene at one end, perhaps through a read error. In nucleotides, the CDR3 is TGTGCCAGCAGCGCCGGACTAGCGGGGGGGCCAGATACGCAGTATTTT. It codes for CASSAGLAGGPDTQYF. V and J are TRBV5-1 and TRBJ2-3; 15 nucleotides match TRBD2. Germline V CDR1 and CDR2: SGHRS, YFSETQ. CDR3 length: 16 amino acids.

This clonotype was recorded many times. The chain links TRBV20-1 to TRBJ1-2, with a weak D call TRBD1 (6 bases). The CDR3 sequence is 12 residues long. Germline CDR1 reads DFQATT; CDR2 reads SNEGSKA (reference sequence). V lost 5 bases to trimming and J lost 5 bases, with 12 bases between them. The CDR3 loop is CSAARTAYGYTF. The CDR3 DNA reads TGCAGTGCTGCGCGGACAGCGTATGGCTACACCTTC.

This clonotype has at least ten counts. The chain carries TRBV6-6 and TRBJ2-7; D gene uncertain. This CDR3 is 13 amino acids long. V was shortened by 4 bases and J by 7 bases, with 14 bases between the two germline ends. Germline V gene lookup returns CDR1 MNHNY and CDR2 SVGAGI (reference sequence). The CDR3 bases are TGTGCCAGCAGTTTAGAAAGGGCAGTTGAGCAGTACTTC. Amino acids: CASSLERAVEQYF.

V is TRBV20-1 and J is TRBJ2-5; perhaps TRBD2 as D (5 bases). This CDR3 has 13 residues. V gave up 5 bases and J gave up 2 bases, with 12 bases separating them. The germline V gene has CDR1 DFQATT and CDR2 SNEGSKA (reference sequence). CDR3 sequence reads: CSAVGRRQETQYF. Here the CDR3 DNA reads TGCAGTGCTGTCGGACGGAGGCAAGAGACCCAGTACTTC.

The rearrangement links TRBV6-2 or TRBV6-3 to TRBJ2-6; D is possibly TRBD1 or TRBD2 (5 bases each). V was shortened by 7 bases and J by 0 bases, with 13 bases between the two germline ends. CDR1 and CDR2 (germline): MNHEY, SVGEGT. The length of the CDR3 is 16 residues. CDR3 in amino acids: CASTVRGASGANVLTF. The CDR3 nucleotides read TGTGCCAGCACCGTCCGAGGGGCCTCTGGGGCCAACGTCCTGACTTTC.

The gene calls are TRBV13 and TRBJ1-1; 7 nucleotides line up with TRBD1. V lost 1 base and J lost 0; bases outside the gene matches: 8. The CDR3 is 17 residues long. The germline CDR1 and CDR2 sequences are PRHDT and FYEKMQ (reference sequence). This CDR3 reads CASSLDFGTVMNTEAFF. CDR3 bases: TGTGCCAGCAGCTTAGATTTCGGGACAGTGATGAACACTGAAGCTTTCTTT. The entire variable domain, with the rest obtained from reference TRBV13 and TRBJ1-1, is as follows: AAGVIQSPRHLIKEKRETATLKCYPIPRHDTVYWYQQGPGQDPQFLISFYEKMQSDKGSIPDRFSAQQFSDYHSELNMSSLELGDSALYFCASSLDFGTVMNTEAFFGQGTRLTVV.

This clonotype was seen at least ten times. This sequence joins TRBV12-3 or TRBV12-4 and TRBJ2-3; maybe TRBD2 (5 bases). This CDR3 has 12 residues. Trimming took 4 bases from V and 8 from J, leaving 10 bases between them. The CDR3 spells CASSSDWGTQYF. For the CDR3, the DNA is TGTGCCAGCAGTTCGGACTGGGGTACGCAGTATTTT.

The CDR3 DNA reads TGTGCCAGCAGCCCCCCGGGGAGCGGGATTAAGTACTTC. This sequence encodes CASSPPGSGIKYF. The chain has TRBV13 and TRBJ2-7; 7 bases are a match to TRBD2. CDR1 is PRHDT, CDR2 FYEKMQ, per germline (reference sequence). The CDR3 extends over 13 amino acids. V lost 5 bases and J lost 11; bases outside the gene matches: 12.

The chain has TRBV3-1 and TRBJ2-1, with D maybe TRBD2 (5 bases). The CDR3 loop spans 12 amino acids. V lost 3 bases and J lost 8, with 8 bases in between. The V gene's germline CDR1 is LGHDT and CDR2 YNNKEL (reference sequence). The CDR3 region is CASSHLAHEQFF. The DNA for the CDR3 is TGTGCCAGCAGCCACCTAGCCCATGAGCAGTTCTTC.

This clonotype was counted ten times or more. The J gene is TRBJ2-7, the V gene TRBV20-1; 9 nucleotides line up with TRBD1. The germline gives CDR1 DFQATT, CDR2 SNEGSKA (reference sequence). This CDR3 comprises 12 residues. V shed 6 bases, J shed 5 bases, and the junction held 5 bases outside the gene matches. The CDR3 loop is CSASGQGNEQYF. In DNA form, the CDR3 reads TGCAGTGCCTCGGGACAGGGCAACGAGCAGTACTTC.

This clonotype occurred a few times. The chain joins TRBV20-1 to TRBJ2-3; possible D gene TRBD2, 6 bases. This CDR3 has 18 amino acids. Trimming shortened V by 2 bases and J by 3 bases, and 24 bases separated the two germline ends. Germline CDR1 DFQATT, CDR2 SNEGSKA (reference sequence). The CDR3 protein is CSARSGGPGRGLTDTQYF. CDR3 coding DNA: TGCAGTGCTAGATCCGGAGGGCCCGGGAGAGGCTTGACAGATACGCAGTATTTT.